This T cell receptor (beta chain) was sequenced for a study of cytomegalovirus exposure and HLA in healthy donors. J gave up 6 bases and V 4 bases, and 8 bases lay outside the gene matches. The CDR3 has 14 amino acids. Germline V gene lookup returns CDR1 SNHLY and CDR2 FYNNEI. General observations from the study: Cytomegalovirus association was listed for 150 to 200 TCR beta chains. The classifier reportedly diagnosed cytomegalovirus status with high sensitivity and specificity.

The donors were members of the validation cohort comprising roughly 130 subjects, separate from the approximately 710-subject first cohort. Repertoires were generated with immunoSEQ multiplex PCR, while TCRdb's copy carries only in-frame clones and drops some. Altogether 190,000 or so clones are present, roughly four fifths being singletons, with the ten largest covering 2.5% to 3.5%. Regarding this clone: The target antigen is unknown.

This receptor was obtained from a woman between 18 and 29 years old in good health and CMV-seropositive. Sequencing input: PBMCs. The chain joins TRBV2 to TRBJ2-5, with TRBD1 matching over 7 bases. The CDR3 nucleotides read TGTGCCAGCAGTGCTCCGACAGGGTATAAGACCCAGTACTTC. Translated: CASSAPTGYKTQYF.